The clone carrying this T cell receptor (beta chain) came up a few times. The antigen is undetermined. TCRdb re-derived calls from the 5' RACE reads in MiXCR, one entry per CDR3 protein. The data contain hundreds of thousands of distinct CDR3 sequences, around 12% of them singletons. This specimen comes from a study of identical twins. Study results and caveats: Carriage of fewer insertions was seen in abundant cord blood beta clonotypes, whereas memory repertoires showed none. Cross-sectional statistics underpinned the conclusions; the same donors were not followed.

V was trimmed by 4 bases and J by 1 base, leaving 12 bases between them. The CDR3 runs 15 residues. These same data were also listed under a study on yellow fever vaccine responses in identical twins.

This chain connects TRBV12-3 or TRBV12-4 to TRBJ2-3; no reliable D call. Material: PBMCs. The sequence derives from a woman between 18 and 29 years old in good health. For the CDR3, the DNA is TGTGCCAGCAGTTACCTCCCGGGCGGCACAGATACGCAGTATTTT. Its protein is CASSYLPGGTDTQYF.